The present TCR beta chain was sequenced within a study of blood T cell repertoires in COVID-19 (dated by TCRdb to 2018 to 2020). Regarding the study in general: Samples from collaborators originated in the United States, Italy and Spain and spanned both the acute and convalescent phases of COVID-19. The material from the prospective study consisted of cDNA or gDNA derived from T cells, B-cell-depleted T cells, or PBMCs. The dataset comprised deeply sampled blood TCRbeta repertoires from subjects exposed to, actively infected with, or recovered from COVID-19. A freely available public database, intended as a resource for researchers studying the immune response to SARS-CoV-2, is where the repertoires were released. The samples were drawn from two sources: the first 160 participants of the ongoing ImmuneRACE study, and fewer than 1,500 subjects contributed by 6 global collaborators. The sample metadata nearly always contained a de-identified subject ID, COVID-19 status, age in years and sex. Where available, HLA class I and class II types were taken from metadata supplied by the sample provider and were not determined by assay-based typing. Overall study results and their limits: How much clinical and demographic metadata was included differed by source and by participant, and the metadata was provided uncurated.

The collaborating institutions used their own protocols to collect whole blood in K2EDTA tubes. For TCRbeta analysis, collaborator samples were shipped as frozen whole blood, as isolated PBMCs, or as DNA extracted from either sample type. Note on this clone: Its antigen is still unknown. The sample holds no much larger clone one base away, and base qualities are not on file.

The immunoSEQ Assay, a bias-controlled multiplex PCR, was used to amplify TCRbeta CDR3 regions from genomic DNA. Under the source paper's analysis protocol: The number of nucleated cells in each sample was estimated by amplification of reference gene primers within the assay. Sequence reads were collapsed and filtered to measure the absolute abundance of every unique TCRbeta CDR3 rearrangement. For each sample, productive Simpson clonality was calculated by taking the square root of Simpson's diversity index across productive rearrangements. TCRdb holds this immuneACCESS table with in-frame rearrangements only. Some clones are missing; in checked studies, unresolved V genes explain under half, and the rest has no known cause. That table supplies the V and J calls and clone size; D and trimming were determined from the DNA. Recorded for this sample are roughly 81,000 clones; over 70% of them occurred a single time. 39% of the sample is taken by the ten largest.

Measured from the cysteine to the phenylalanine, the CDR3 is 14 residues long. CDR3 DNA is the only sequence kept; it has 42 bases, read in frame from the first base. V is pruned by 5 bases and J by 4 bases, leaving 7 bases of the junction without a gene match. The germline V gene (reference sequence) yields LNHDA for CDR1 and SQIVND for CDR2. The TCR was taken from an older man with active or convalescent COVID-19. This receptor chain uses TRBV19 and TRBJ1-2, and TRBD1 aligns with 7 junction nucleotides. The material sequenced was peripheral blood. For the CDR3, the sequence is CASSSDRRGYGYTF. The DNA is TGTGCCAGTAGTTCGGACAGGCGTGGCTATGGCTACACCTTC.